This is a list of T cell receptor beta chains from one sample in a study of response to subunit inactivated influenza vaccine. TCRdb ran MiXCR on the RT-PCR reads and lists one entry per CDR3 protein. This table holds approximately 530,000 distinct CDR3 sequences, 10% to 15% found once. The source material was PBMCs from blood, sampled 40 to 50 days after vaccination. These TCRs come from a man aged 50 to 60 who received an inactivated influenza vaccine. The CDR3 runs from the conserved cysteine through the conserved F or W.

TRBV9,TRBJ2-3,CASSAVLGDRHTDTQYF
TRBV20-1,TRBJ2-2,CSARILAGGSSTGELFF
TRBV7-9,TRBJ1-1,CATSSPEAFF
TRBV20-1,TRBJ1-6,CSAPVQGESNSPLHF
TRBV12-3/TRBV12-4,TRBJ1-5,CASSLLDDQPQHF
TRBV5-6,TRBJ2-1,CASSRETGHHSSYNEQFF
TRBV4-2,TRBJ2-2,CASSALAGASGTGELFF
TRBV20-1,TRBJ2-2,CSASWASGRVTGELFF
TRBV12-3/TRBV12-4,TRBJ2-1,CASSLGPAGEQFF
TRBV20-1,TRBJ2-5,CSPQRPGLAGVYQETQYF
TRBV7-2,TRBJ1-1,CASSFLEGTEAFF
TRBV6-5,TRBJ2-1,CASSYLTSTSYNEQFF
TRBV20-1,TRBJ2-2,CSARAGQANTGELFF
TRBV5-1,TRBJ1-1,CASRATENTEAFF
TRBV3-1,TRBJ2-3,CTSSWGTSLTLSTDTQYF
TRBV30,TRBJ2-7,CAWSGGYEQYF
TRBV7-6,TRBJ2-3,CASSPGRGTSGGSLLTDTQYF
TRBV29-1,TRBJ2-3,CSVHTGSADTQYF
TRBV20-1,TRBJ2-3,CSARSARFTDTQYF
TRBV7-2,TRBJ2-3,CASSSFGPLTQYF
TRBV4-1,TRBJ1-4,CASRPEPGRPNEKLFF
TRBV20-1,TRBJ2-5,CSVSRAGDGETQYF
TRBV4-3,TRBJ1-1,CASSLYVGAETFF
TRBV20-1,TRBJ2-3,CSAVSGTSGPDTQYF
TRBV12-3/TRBV12-4,TRBJ1-5,CASSLDRWGTGYSNQPQHF
TRBV12-3/TRBV12-4,TRBJ2-7,CASTDRARSYEQYF
TRBV4-3,TRBJ1-6,CASSQVPLPGNSPLHF
TRBV11-2,TRBJ2-2,CASGLRSGELFF
TRBV7-2,TRBJ1-2,CASSFETGAGGYTF
TRBV7-2,TRBJ2-3,CASSRVQDTQYF
TRBV11-2,TRBJ2-7,CASSLTGLTYEQYF
TRBV29-1,TRBJ2-1,CSALGGNSYNEQFF
TRBV5-5,TRBJ2-1,CASSWDLYNEQFF
TRBV6-5,TRBJ1-2,CASSHDTLRGGPYGYTF
TRBV11-2,TRBJ1-1,CASSVIGGNTEAFF
TRBV28,TRBJ2-1,CASRAGGPSYNEQFF
TRBV4-3,TRBJ1-2,CASSQEVTPNYGYTF
TRBV10-3,TRBJ2-1,CAISTGGSYNEQFF
TRBV5-5,TRBJ1-3,CASSSVTAGGNTIYF
TRBV12-3/TRBV12-4,TRBJ2-5,CASRRSPQQETQYF
TRBV6-1,TRBJ2-2,CASRTGAGVVFTGELFF
TRBV5-8,TRBJ2-1,CASSAGQGGNNEQFF
TRBV6-1,TRBJ2-1,CASTAGSYNEQFF
TRBV5-1,TRBJ1-2,CASSSPTQGAGYGYTF
TRBV29-1,TRBJ2-7,CSVAGTTESSYEQYF
TRBV7-8,TRBJ2-4,CASSLSAGILTAKNIQYF
TRBV7-8,TRBJ2-1,CASSFEGKSYNEQFF
TRBV6-1,TRBJ2-2,CASSRGSPPGELFF
TRBV28,TRBJ2-2,CASSPWDRDTGELFF
TRBV5-1,TRBJ2-5,CASSWDRYRETQYF
TRBV12-3/TRBV12-4,TRBJ1-6,CASRRGQSSPLHF
TRBV4-2,TRBJ2-5,CASSQGHERMETQYF
TRBV20-1,TRBJ2-4,CSASLAGMVSGNIQYF
TRBV4-1,TRBJ2-3,CASSRGKGDTQYF
TRBV7-2,TRBJ2-2,CASSLDGAGELFF